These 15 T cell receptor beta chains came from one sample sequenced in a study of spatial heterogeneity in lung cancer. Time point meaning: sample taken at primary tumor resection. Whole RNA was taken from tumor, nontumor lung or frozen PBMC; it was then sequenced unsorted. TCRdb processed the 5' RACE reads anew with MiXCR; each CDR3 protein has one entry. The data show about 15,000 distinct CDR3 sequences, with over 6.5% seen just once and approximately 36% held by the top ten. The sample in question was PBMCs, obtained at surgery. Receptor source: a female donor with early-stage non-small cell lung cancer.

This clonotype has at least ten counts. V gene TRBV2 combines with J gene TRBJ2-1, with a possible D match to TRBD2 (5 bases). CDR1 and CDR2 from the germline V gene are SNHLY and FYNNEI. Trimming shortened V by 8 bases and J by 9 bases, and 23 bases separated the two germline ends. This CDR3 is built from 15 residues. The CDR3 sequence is CASWRSEGSAVEQFF. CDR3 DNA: TGTGCCAGCTGGCGTTCAGAGGGATCTGCTGTTGAGCAGTTCTTC.

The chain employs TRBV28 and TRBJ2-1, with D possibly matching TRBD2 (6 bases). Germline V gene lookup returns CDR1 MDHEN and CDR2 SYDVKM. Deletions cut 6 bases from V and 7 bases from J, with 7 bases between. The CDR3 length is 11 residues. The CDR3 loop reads CASRRGNEQFF. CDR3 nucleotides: TGTGCCAGCAGACGGGGGAATGAGCAGTTCTTC.

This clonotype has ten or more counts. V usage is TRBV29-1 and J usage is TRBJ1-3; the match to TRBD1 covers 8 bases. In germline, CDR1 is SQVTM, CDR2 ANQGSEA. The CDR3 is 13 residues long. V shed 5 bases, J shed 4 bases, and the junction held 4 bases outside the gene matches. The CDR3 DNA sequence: TGCAGCGTTCAGGGGGCGGGAGGAAACACCATATATTTT. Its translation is CSVQGAGGNTIYF.

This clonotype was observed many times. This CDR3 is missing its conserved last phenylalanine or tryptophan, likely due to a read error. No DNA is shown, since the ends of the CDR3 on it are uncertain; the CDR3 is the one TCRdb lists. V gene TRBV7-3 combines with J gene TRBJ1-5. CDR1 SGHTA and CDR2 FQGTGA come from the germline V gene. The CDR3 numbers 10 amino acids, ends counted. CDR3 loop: CASSLTPAHP.

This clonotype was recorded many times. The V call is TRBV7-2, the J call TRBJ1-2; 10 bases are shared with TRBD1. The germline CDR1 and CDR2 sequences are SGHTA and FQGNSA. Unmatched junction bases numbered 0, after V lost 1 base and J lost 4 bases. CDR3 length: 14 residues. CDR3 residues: CASSLGTGGYGYTF. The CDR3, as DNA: TGTGCCAGCAGCTTAGGGACAGGGGGCTATGGCTACACCTTC.

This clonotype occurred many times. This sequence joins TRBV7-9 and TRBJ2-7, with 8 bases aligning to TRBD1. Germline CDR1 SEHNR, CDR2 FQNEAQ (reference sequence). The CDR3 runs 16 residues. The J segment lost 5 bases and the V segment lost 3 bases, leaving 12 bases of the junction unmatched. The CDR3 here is CASSLNPRTGTDEQYF. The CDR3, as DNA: TGTGCCAGCAGCTTGAACCCCAGGACAGGGACTGACGAGCAGTACTTC.

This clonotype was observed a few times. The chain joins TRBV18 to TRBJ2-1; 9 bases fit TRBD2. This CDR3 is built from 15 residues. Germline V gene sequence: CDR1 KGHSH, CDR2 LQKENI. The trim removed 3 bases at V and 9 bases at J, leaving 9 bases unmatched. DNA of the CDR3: TGTGCCAGCTCACCCAGAGCGGGGGGCCGGAGTGAGCAGTTCTTC. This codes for CASSPRAGGRSEQFF.

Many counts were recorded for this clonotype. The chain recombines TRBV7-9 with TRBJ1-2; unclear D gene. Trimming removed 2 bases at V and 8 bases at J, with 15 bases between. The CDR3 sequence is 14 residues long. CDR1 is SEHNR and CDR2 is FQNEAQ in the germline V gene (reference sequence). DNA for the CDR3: TGTGCCAGCAGCTTATGGCAGCATACGGGAGGCTACACCTTC. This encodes CASSLWQHTGGYTF.

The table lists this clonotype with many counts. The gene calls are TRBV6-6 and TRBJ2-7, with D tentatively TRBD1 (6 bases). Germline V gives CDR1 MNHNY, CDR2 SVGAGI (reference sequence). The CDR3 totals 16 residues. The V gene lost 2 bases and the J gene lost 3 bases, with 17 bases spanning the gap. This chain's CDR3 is CASSYVRGTFYYEQYF. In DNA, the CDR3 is TGTGCCAGCAGTTACGTCAGGGGAACTTTCTACTACGAGCAGTACTTC.

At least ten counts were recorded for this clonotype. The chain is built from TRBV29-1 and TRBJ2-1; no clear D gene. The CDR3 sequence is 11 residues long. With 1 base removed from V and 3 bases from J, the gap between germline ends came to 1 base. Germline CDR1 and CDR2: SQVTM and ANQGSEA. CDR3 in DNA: TGCAGCGTTGAAGTCTACAATGAGCAGTTCTTC. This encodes CSVEVYNEQFF.

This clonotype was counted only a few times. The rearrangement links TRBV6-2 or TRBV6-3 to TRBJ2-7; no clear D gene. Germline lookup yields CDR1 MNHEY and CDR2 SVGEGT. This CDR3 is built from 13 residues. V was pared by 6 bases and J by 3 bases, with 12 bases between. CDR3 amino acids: CASSLRASYEQYF. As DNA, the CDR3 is TGTGCCAGCAGCCTCCGGGCTAGCTACGAGCAGTACTTC.

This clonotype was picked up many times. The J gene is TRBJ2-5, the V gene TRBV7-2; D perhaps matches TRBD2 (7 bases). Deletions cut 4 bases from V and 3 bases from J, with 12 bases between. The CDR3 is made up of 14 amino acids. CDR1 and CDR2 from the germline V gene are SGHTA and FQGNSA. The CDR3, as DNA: TGTGCCAGCAGCTCGGGGGGCGGAGAAGAGACCCAGTACTTC. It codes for CASSSGGGEETQYF.

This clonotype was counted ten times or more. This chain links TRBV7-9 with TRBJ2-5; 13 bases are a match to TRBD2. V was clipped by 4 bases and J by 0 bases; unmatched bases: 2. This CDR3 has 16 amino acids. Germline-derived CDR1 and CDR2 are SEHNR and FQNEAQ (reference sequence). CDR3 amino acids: CASSSTSGGYQETQYF. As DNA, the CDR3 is TGTGCCAGCAGCTCGACTAGCGGGGGGTACCAAGAGACCCAGTACTTC.

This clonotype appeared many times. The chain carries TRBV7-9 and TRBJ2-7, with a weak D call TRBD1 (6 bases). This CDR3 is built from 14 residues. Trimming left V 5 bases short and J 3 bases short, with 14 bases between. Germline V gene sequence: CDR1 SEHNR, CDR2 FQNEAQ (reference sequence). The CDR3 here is CASSSAGTSYEQYF. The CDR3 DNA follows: TGTGCCAGCAGCAGTGCCGGGACAAGCTACGAGCAGTACTTC.

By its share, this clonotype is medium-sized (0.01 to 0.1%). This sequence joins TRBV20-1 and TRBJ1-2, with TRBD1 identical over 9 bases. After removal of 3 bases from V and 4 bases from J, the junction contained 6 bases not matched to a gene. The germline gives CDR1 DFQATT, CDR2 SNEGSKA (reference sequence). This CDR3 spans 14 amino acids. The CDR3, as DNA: TGCAGTGCTAGGGACAGGGGCAGGATCTATGGCTACACCTTC. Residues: CSARDRGRIYGYTF.